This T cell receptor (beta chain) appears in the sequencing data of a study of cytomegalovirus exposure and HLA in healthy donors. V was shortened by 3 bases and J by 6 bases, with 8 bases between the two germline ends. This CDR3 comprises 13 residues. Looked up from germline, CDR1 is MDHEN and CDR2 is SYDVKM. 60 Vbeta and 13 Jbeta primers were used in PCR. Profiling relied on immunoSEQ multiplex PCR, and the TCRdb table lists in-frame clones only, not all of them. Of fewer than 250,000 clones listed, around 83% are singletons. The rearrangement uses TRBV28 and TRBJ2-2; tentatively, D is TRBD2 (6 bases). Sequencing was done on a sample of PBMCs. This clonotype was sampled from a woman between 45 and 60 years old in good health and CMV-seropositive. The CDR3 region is CASSLEGPGELFF. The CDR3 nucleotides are TGTGCCAGCAGTTTGGAGGGACCCGGGGAGCTGTTTTTT.